A selection of T cell receptor beta chains follows, all from one sample in a study of T-cell memory formation after mild COVID-19. TCRdb recomputed calls from the 5' RACE reads with MiXCR, one row per CDR3 protein. The data show some 190,000 distinct CDR3 sequences, about 16% seen once. Sequencing was carried out using PBMCs or a T cell subset sorted from them (not recorded which). The receptors originated from an adult woman who had mild COVID-19 (a few samples of this study predate the infection). Cell type and time point are not known. Both conserved end residues are part of each CDR3. A D gene is named only where the DNA matches it firmly.

cdr3_aa: CASTNVGSGSSYEQYF
j_call: TRBJ2-7
d_call: TRBD2
v_call: TRBV6-5

cdr3_aa: CASSYSRDVLNNEQFF
j_call: TRBJ2-1
d_call: -
v_call: TRBV6-5

cdr3_aa: CATSTHTVTGELFF
j_call: TRBJ2-2
d_call: -
v_call: TRBV15

cdr3_aa: CASSVLGGNTGELFF
j_call: TRBJ2-2
d_call: -
v_call: TRBV9

cdr3_aa: CASSSGRNTEAFF
j_call: TRBJ1-1
d_call: -
v_call: TRBV7-2

cdr3_aa: CASSRTGDPITQYF
j_call: TRBJ2-5
d_call: TRBD1
v_call: TRBV12-3/TRBV12-4

cdr3_aa: CATSFTGGSTDTQYF
j_call: TRBJ2-3
d_call: TRBD1
v_call: TRBV24-1

cdr3_aa: CASGLAGVDTQYF
j_call: TRBJ2-3
d_call: TRBD2
v_call: TRBV5-1

cdr3_aa: CASSRGTGDGYTF
j_call: TRBJ1-2
d_call: TRBD1
v_call: TRBV4-1

cdr3_aa: CASSLKRTSGNTGELFF
j_call: TRBJ2-2
d_call: TRBD2
v_call: TRBV19

cdr3_aa: CSVGGYGYTF
j_call: TRBJ1-2
d_call: -
v_call: TRBV29-1

cdr3_aa: CASRRQGSGYEQYF
j_call: TRBJ2-7
d_call: TRBD1
v_call: TRBV19

cdr3_aa: CATSDWGATETQYF
j_call: TRBJ2-5
d_call: -
v_call: TRBV24-1

cdr3_aa: CSAWTGGNEQFF
j_call: TRBJ2-1
d_call: -
v_call: TRBV20-1

cdr3_aa: CSARERASRETQYF
j_call: TRBJ2-5
d_call: -
v_call: TRBV20-1

cdr3_aa: CASSSRDRGSSPLHF
j_call: TRBJ1-6
d_call: TRBD1
v_call: TRBV9